This paragraph reports one TCR beta chain. Its antigen remains unidentified. This specimen comes from a study of cytomegalovirus exposure and HLA in healthy donors. General observations from the study: Some 150 TCR beta chains were listed as cytomegalovirus-associated. Exclusion as indistinguishable affected some V segments, including TRBV6-2 and TRBV6-3. What TCR beta sequences reportedly achieved was accurate prediction of HLA-A and HLA-B alleles in most subjects.

Trimming took off 4 bases at V and 10 bases at J, with 8 bases between the two ends. Germline lookup yields CDR1 MNHNS and CDR2 SASEGT. This CDR3 spans 10 amino acids. The primer mix had 60 Vbeta and 13 Jbeta primers. Repertoires were generated with immunoSEQ multiplex PCR, while TCRdb's copy carries only in-frame clones and drops some. The sample holds about 210,000 clones, 78% seen once. Sequencing was carried out using PBMCs. The sequence came from a boy under 18 in good health and CMV-seronegative. This chain joins TRBV6-1 and TRBJ2-7; no reliable D call. Here the CDR3 reads CASSAGGQYF. CDR3 in DNA: TGTGCCAGCAGTGCCGGCGGACAGTACTTC.